This T cell receptor beta chain was identified in a study of metastatic and nonmetastatic thyroid tumors. TCRdb re-called the PCR reads with MiXCR. The sample includes around 19,000 clones, around 15% of them seen just once. Thyroid surgery had not been preceded by any treatment in any patient. From germline, CDR1 is SEHNR and CDR2 FQNEAQ (reference sequence). The CDR3 length is 14 residues. With 7 bases removed from V and 13 bases from J, the gap between germline ends came to 26 bases. Sequenced material: tumor tissue. V usage is TRBV7-9 and J usage is TRBJ2-7; the D gene is possibly TRBD1 (5 bases). The TCR sequence derives from a female donor with papillary thyroid cancer or a benign thyroid nodule (not recorded which). Some clones in this sample may be carry-over from other donors' samples. The DNA of the CDR3 is TGTGCCAGCATCTTTTTTCGACAGATAGAGACCCATTACTTC. Amino acids: CASIFFRQIETHYF.